The present T cell receptor (beta chain) was sequenced within a study of blood T cell repertoires in COVID-19. Study details: Italy, Spain and the United States were the sources of the convalescent and acute COVID-19 samples.

Trimming left V 2 bases short and J 3 bases short, with 10 bases between. Germline V lookup: CDR1 MNHEY, CDR2 SVGEGT. CDR3 size: 14 residues. Methods used by the authors: Reference gene primer amplification yielded estimated nucleated cell counts. The protocol was immunoSEQ multiplex PCR, while the TCRdb copy is restricted to in-frame clones and leaves out a portion. D and trimming were read from the DNA, whereas the V and J calls and clone size are those reported in that table. The sample lists about 220,000 clones, 70% to 90% occurring once. The sample taken for sequencing was peripheral blood. The chain employs TRBV6-2 or TRBV6-3 and TRBJ1-1, with D possibly being TRBD1 (6 bases). The origin of this receptor is a woman aged 70-85 years with COVID-19, enrolled during active disease. This CDR3 reads CASSYKGGDTEAFF. CDR3 coding DNA: TGTGCCAGCAGTTACAAAGGGGGGGACACTGAAGCTTTCTTT.